This is a list of T cell receptor beta chains from one sample in a study of T cell responses to AZD1222 COVID-19 vaccine. Sequenced by immunoSEQ multiplex PCR; TCRdb stores in-frame clones only, minus some. The table shows some 140,000 clones, with 80% to 95% occurring only once. This sample comprised peripheral blood, obtained 28 days after the second AZD1222 dose. The receptors stem from an adult who received the AZD1222 COVID-19 vaccine. Both conserved end residues are part of each CDR3. A D gene is named only where the DNA matches it firmly. Where a row states a size, it is once, few, many or the class of an expanded clone; other rows omit it.

V: TRBV23-1; D: -; size: -; J: TRBJ1-3; DNA: TGCGCCAGCAGTCAACGACGGGACAACTCTGGAAACACCATATATTTT; CDR3: CASSQRRDNSGNTIYF
V: TRBV10-1; D: -; size: -; J: TRBJ2-1; DNA: TGCGCCAGCAGTGAGTCCAGCCTATCCGTCGACAATGAGCAGTTCTTC; CDR3: CASSESSLSVDNEQFF
V: TRBV2; D: TRBD1; size: few; J: TRBJ1-5; DNA: TGTGCCAGCAGTGGGACAGGGATGCAGCCCCAGCATTTT; CDR3: CASSGTGMQPQHF
V: TRBV5-6; D: -; size: -; J: TRBJ2-1; DNA: TGTGCCAGCAGCTTTGGGCAGTTGTTCAATGAGCAGTTCTTC; CDR3: CASSFGQLFNEQFF
V: TRBV30; D: -; size: -; J: TRBJ1-2; DNA: TGTGCCTGGAGCCGGGGCCTCTATGGCTACACCTTC; CDR3: CAWSRGLYGYTF
V: TRBV5-1; D: TRBD1; size: -; J: TRBJ2-5; DNA: TGCGCCAGCAGGAACCAACCGGACAGGGCAGAGACCCAGTACTTC; CDR3: CASRNQPDRAETQYF
V: TRBV30; D: TRBD1; size: -; J: TRBJ1-4; DNA: TGTGCCTGGAGTGATCCGGGACAGACACTGTTTTTT; CDR3: CAWSDPGQTLFF
V: TRBV6-5; D: TRBD1; size: -; J: TRBJ1-1; DNA: TGTGCCAGCAGCCAGGACAGGGCCACTGAAGCTTTCTTT; CDR3: CASSQDRATEAFF
V: TRBV9; D: -; size: -; J: TRBJ1-6; DNA: TGTGCCAGCAGCCAAAGGGAGAGCTCCTATAATTCACCCCTCCACTTT; CDR3: CASSQRESSYNSPLHF
V: TRBV28; D: -; size: once; J: TRBJ2-1; DNA: TGTGCCAGCAGTTTAGAGAACAGGGAGAAGTTCTTC; CDR3: CASSLENREKFF
V: TRBV5-1; D: -; size: -; J: TRBJ2-7; DNA: TGCGCCAGCAGCTTGATTGTGGGGGATGGCTCCTACGAGCAGTACTTC; CDR3: CASSLIVGDGSYEQYF
V: TRBV4-3; D: TRBD1; size: -; J: TRBJ1-2; DNA: TGCGCCAGCAGCCAAGAACCCGGGACAGGGGATCAGGCTGGCTACACCTTC; CDR3: CASSQEPGTGDQAGYTF
V: TRBV7-9; D: -; size: -; J: TRBJ1-3; DNA: TGTGCCAGCAGCCCCTGGCCCGGGGCAGGAAACACCATATATTTT; CDR3: CASSPWPGAGNTIYF
V: TRBV19; D: -; size: -; J: TRBJ1-1; DNA: TGTGCCAGTAGGAACCAGAACACTGAAGCTTTCTTT; CDR3: CASRNQNTEAFF
V: TRBV11-1; D: -; size: -; J: TRBJ1-1; DNA: TGTGCCAGCAGCTTTTCAATGAACACTGAAGCTTTCTTT; CDR3: CASSFSMNTEAFF
V: TRBV19; D: -; size: -; J: TRBJ2-5; DNA: TGTGCCAGTAGTATTGTATCGGGGGAAGAGACCCAGTACTTC; CDR3: CASSIVSGEETQYF
V: TRBV19; D: TRBD2; size: -; J: TRBJ2-1; DNA: TGTGCCAGTAGCCCGGGACTAGCGAACAATGAGCAGTTCTTC; CDR3: CASSPGLANNEQFF
V: TRBV2; D: -; size: -; J: TRBJ2-5; DNA: TGTGCCAGCCGGGGGTACCAAGAGACCCAGTACTTC; CDR3: CASRGYQETQYF
V: TRBV5-5; D: TRBD2; size: -; J: TRBJ2-3; DNA: TGTGCCAGCAGCTTAGTTCCCCTAGCGGGGACAGATACGCAGTATTTT; CDR3: CASSLVPLAGTDTQYF
V: TRBV2; D: -; size: once; J: TRBJ2-5; DNA: TGTGCCAGCAGCGACCTCCAAGAGACCCAGTACTTC; CDR3: CASSDLQETQYF
V: TRBV6-2/TRBV6-3; D: -; size: -; J: TRBJ2-1; DNA: TGTGCCAGCAGTTTTGGGGACAATGCCTACAATGAGCAGTTCTTC; CDR3: CASSFGDNAYNEQFF
V: TRBV19; D: -; size: -; J: TRBJ2-2; DNA: TGTGCCAGTAGTATAGACAGTTCAAACACCGGGGAGCTGTTTTTT; CDR3: CASSIDSSNTGELFF
V: TRBV9; D: TRBD2; size: -; J: TRBJ2-7; DNA: TGTGCCAGCAGCCTTAGCGGGGGGTACTCCTACGAGCAGTACTTC; CDR3: CASSLSGGYSYEQYF
V: TRBV19; D: -; size: -; J: TRBJ1-6; DNA: TGTGCCAGTAGGACAGCCCTCTCCTATAATTCACCCCTCCACTTT; CDR3: CASRTALSYNSPLHF
V: TRBV2; D: TRBD2; size: -; J: TRBJ2-1; DNA: TGTGCCAGCAACCTTGGGACTAGCGGGGCAGAGCAGTTCTTC; CDR3: CASNLGTSGAEQFF
V: TRBV18; D: TRBD1; size: -; J: TRBJ1-6; DNA: TGTGCCAGCTCACCCGGACAGGGTGGAACCAATTCACCCCTCCACTTT; CDR3: CASSPGQGGTNSPLHF
V: TRBV4-1; D: -; size: once; J: TRBJ1-6; DNA: TGCGCCAGCAGCCAAGATGATAGGATGAATTCACCCCTCCACTTT; CDR3: CASSQDDRMNSPLHF
V: TRBV5-1; D: TRBD1; size: -; J: TRBJ1-1; DNA: TGCGCCAGCAGCCTTAGACAGGGAACGGGGTCTGAAGCTTTCTTT; CDR3: CASSLRQGTGSEAFF
V: TRBV7-2; D: TRBD1; size: -; J: TRBJ1-2; DNA: TGTGCCAGCAGCCCGGGACAGGGGGCCTTTGGCTACACCTTC; CDR3: CASSPGQGAFGYTF
V: TRBV10-1; D: -; size: -; J: TRBJ2-2; DNA: TGCGCCAGCAGTGAAGGGCAGAACACCGGGGAGCTGTTTTTT; CDR3: CASSEGQNTGELFF
V: TRBV7-8; D: -; size: once; J: TRBJ1-3; DNA: TGTGCCAGCAGCCAAGGGGGACACCACTCTGGAAACACCATATATTTT; CDR3: CASSQGGHHSGNTIYF
V: TRBV5-1; D: -; size: -; J: TRBJ1-1; DNA: TGCGCCAGCAGCTTGGGGACGAACACTGAAGCTTTCTTT; CDR3: CASSLGTNTEAFF
V: TRBV5-5; D: -; size: -; J: TRBJ1-1; DNA: TGTGCCAGCAAGGGACAACCGTGGACTGAAGCTTTCTTT; CDR3: CASKGQPWTEAFF
V: TRBV28; D: TRBD1; size: -; J: TRBJ1-2; DNA: TGTGCCAGCTCCCCGGCGGACAGGTCTGGCTACACCTTC; CDR3: CASSPADRSGYTF
V: TRBV27; D: -; size: once; J: TRBJ1-6; DNA: TGTGCCAGCACCGCAAATCCGGGACACACGGATTATAATTCACCCCTCCACTTT; CDR3: CASTANPGHTDYNSPLHF
V: TRBV30; D: -; size: -; J: TRBJ1-5; DNA: TGTGCCTGGAGGAAGACCTTGGGGCCCCAGCATTTT; CDR3: CAWRKTLGPQHF
V: TRBV11-3; D: -; size: few; J: TRBJ2-1; DNA: TGTGCCAGCAGCTTTAGGGGGAGTGGATCGTACAATGAGCAGTTCTTC; CDR3: CASSFRGSGSYNEQFF
V: TRBV19; D: TRBD1; size: -; J: TRBJ1-2; DNA: TGTGCCAGTACCGGGACAGGGGGTCTGGGCTATGGCTACACCTTC; CDR3: CASTGTGGLGYGYTF
V: TRBV6-5; D: -; size: -; J: TRBJ2-1; DNA: TGTGCCAGCAGGGCCCCTAACGGGGGTTGGAATGAGCAGTTCTTC; CDR3: CASRAPNGGWNEQFF
V: TRBV4-1; D: -; size: -; J: TRBJ1-6; DNA: TGCGCCAGCAGCCAAGAACCTTACGGAAATTCACCCCTCCACTTT; CDR3: CASSQEPYGNSPLHF
V: TRBV15; D: -; size: once; J: TRBJ2-1; DNA: TGTGCCACCAGCATGGCTAGCAGCAATGAGCAGTTCTTC; CDR3: CATSMASSNEQFF
V: TRBV25-1; D: -; size: -; J: TRBJ1-2; DNA: TGTGCCAGCAGTCGACGGATTAACTATGGCTACACCTTC; CDR3: CASSRRINYGYTF
V: TRBV6-2/TRBV6-3; D: -; size: -; J: TRBJ1-2; DNA: TGTGCCAGCAGTTCGACAGGCCCTACCACTGGCTACACCTTC; CDR3: CASSSTGPTTGYTF
V: TRBV7-9; D: -; size: -; J: TRBJ2-5; DNA: TGTGCCAGCAGCCCTCCCGGGACACGAGGGAGGGAGACCCAGTACTTC; CDR3: CASSPPGTRGRETQYF
V: TRBV6-1; D: -; size: -; J: TRBJ1-1; DNA: TGTGCCAGCAGTGAATCGGTCTACACTGAAGCTTTCTTT; CDR3: CASSESVYTEAFF
V: TRBV5-4; D: -; size: -; J: TRBJ2-2; DNA: TGTGCCAGCAGCTTGGTCTCGGCGGGCACCGGGGAGCTGTTTTTT; CDR3: CASSLVSAGTGELFF
V: TRBV6-5; D: -; size: few; J: TRBJ2-2; DNA: TGTGCCAGCAGTTACTCGAAGGGGATGGGGACCGGGGAGCTGTTTTTT; CDR3: CASSYSKGMGTGELFF
V: TRBV30; D: -; size: -; J: TRBJ2-3; DNA: TGTGCCCAAGGGGCCAGCACAGATACGCAGTATTTT; CDR3: CAQGASTDTQYF
V: TRBV7-9; D: -; size: -; J: TRBJ2-7; DNA: TGTGCCAGCAGCTTAGGGGACGGGGCATACGAGCAGTACTTC; CDR3: CASSLGDGAYEQYF
V: TRBV3-1/TRBV3-2; D: TRBD1; size: -; J: TRBJ1-3; DNA: TGTGCCAGCAGCCACCACGGGCAGGGGGGACTTTCGGGTGGAAACACCATATATTTT; CDR3: CASSHHGQGGLSGGNTIYF